What follows are 5 T cell receptor beta chains derived from one specimen sequenced in a study of graft-versus-host responses after intestinal transplantation. Antigens of these TCRs are unknown. Some clones are missing from TCRdb's copy, which holds only in-frame ones; the method was immunoSEQ multiplex PCR. This table has 90,000 to 120,000 clones, about nine tenths appearing once. The material was unstimulated CD4+ T cells sorted from spleen or lymph node cells, obtained before transplant. Receptors originate from a human donor who was the organ donor for an intestinal transplant.

The CDR3 DNA sequence: TGCGCCAGCAGCCTAGAATCAGCGGTCTATGGCTACACCTTC. Translation gives CASSLESAVYGYTF. The V and J genes are TRBV5-1 and TRBJ1-2; D unresolved. Trimming took off 4 bases at V and 4 bases at J, with 14 bases between the two ends. Germline-derived CDR1 and CDR2 are SGHRS and YFSETQ. This CDR3 comprises 14 residues. Using reference TRBV5-1 and TRBJ1-2 for the parts outside the CDR3, the full variable domain is KAGVTQTPRYLIKTRGQQVTLSCSPISGHRSVSWYQQTPGQGLQFLFEYFSETQRNKGNFPGRFSGRQFSNSRSEMNVSTLELGDSALYLCASSLESAVYGYTFGSGTRLTVV.

This rearrangement joins TRBV29-1 to TRBJ2-7; 9 positions agree with TRBD1. Trimming removed 4 bases from V and 5 bases from J; junction bases left unmatched: 3. Germline CDR1 SQVTM, CDR2 ANQGSEA. CDR3 size: 12 residues. The CDR3 region has the DNA TGCAGCGTTGGCTGGACAGGGGACGAGCAGTACTTC. It codes for CSVGWTGDEQYF.

The genes are TRBV19 and TRBJ1-6; the D gene is possibly TRBD1 (5 bases). The V gene lost 3 bases and the J gene lost 7 bases, with 10 bases spanning the gap. This CDR3 has 14 amino acids. Germline V gene data show CDR1 as LNHDA and CDR2 as SQIVND (reference sequence). The CDR3 region is CASSMGQSNSPLHF. The DNA of the CDR3 is TGTGCCAGTAGTATGGGGCAGTCAAATTCACCCCTCCACTTT.

This clone was observed a handful of times. The chain carries TRBV6-5 and TRBJ1-6, with 7 bases fitting TRBD1. Germline loops: CDR1 MNHEY, CDR2 SVGAGI. CDR3 length: 15 residues. J was trimmed by 8 bases and V by 0 bases; bases with no gene match: 4. The CDR3, as DNA: TGTGCCAGCAGTTACTCGAACAGGGGTGATTCACCCCTCCACTTT. This sequence encodes CASSYSNRGDSPLHF.

This clone was seen a few times. V gene TRBV19 combines with J gene TRBJ1-3; D uncertain. The CDR3 is 14 residues long. Trimming stripped 0 bases from V and 4 bases from J, with 7 bases between. Per germline, CDR1 LNHDA and CDR2 SQIVND (reference sequence). CDR3 DNA sequence: TGTGCCAGTAGTATAGAGCCGTACGGAAACACCATATATTTT. Its translation: CASSIEPYGNTIYF.